The rows below give T cell receptor beta chains drawn from one sample of a study of blood T cell repertoires in COVID-19. Using immunoSEQ multiplex PCR, the repertoire was profiled, and TCRdb retains in-frame clones only, with some absent. The profile covers 270,000 or so clones, with 82% appearing a single time and roughly 3.1% taken by the ten largest. The sequenced sample consisted of peripheral blood. These receptors were obtained from a woman in her late teens or twenties with acute or convalescent COVID-19. Each CDR3 is given with its conserved first and last residue. Fields, in order: J gene, V gene, clone size, D gene, CDR3 DNA, CDR3 protein. D genes are given only for firm matches. A row's size may be missing; if present it is once, few, many or a size class.

J gene: TRBJ2-1
V gene: TRBV11-3
clone size: once
D gene: .
CDR3 DNA: TGTGCCAGCAGCGTAGGCGGGATCACCTACAATGAGCAGTTCTTC
CDR3 protein: CASSVGGITYNEQFF

J gene: TRBJ1-5
V gene: TRBV9
clone size: few
D gene: TRBD1
CDR3 DNA: TGTGCCAGCAGCCCCAACAGGGGTCGTCAGCCCCAGCATTTT
CDR3 protein: CASSPNRGRQPQHF

J gene: TRBJ1-4
V gene: TRBV12-3/TRBV12-4
clone size: .
D gene: .
CDR3 DNA: TGTGCCAGCAGTTCCCAGAATGAAAAACTGTTTTTT
CDR3 protein: CASSSQNEKLFF

J gene: TRBJ1-1
V gene: TRBV4-1
clone size: .
D gene: .
CDR3 DNA: TGCGCCAGCAGCCACGGCGGGAGGGCTGAAGCTTTCTTT
CDR3 protein: CASSHGGRAEAFF

J gene: TRBJ1-1
V gene: TRBV5-6
clone size: .
D gene: .
CDR3 DNA: TGTGCCAGCAACTTGCTATCTGGTCGGAACACTGAAGCTTTCTTT
CDR3 protein: CASNLLSGRNTEAFF

J gene: TRBJ2-7
V gene: TRBV2
clone size: .
D gene: .
CDR3 DNA: TGTGCCAGCAGAATATCGACAGAATACCAATACGAGCAGTACTTC
CDR3 protein: CASRISTEYQYEQYF

J gene: TRBJ1-6
V gene: TRBV28
clone size: .
D gene: TRBD1
CDR3 DNA: TGTGCCAGCCGGACAGGGGGCGAGGATAATTCACCCCTCCACTTT
CDR3 protein: CASRTGGEDNSPLHF

J gene: TRBJ2-7
V gene: TRBV27
clone size: .
D gene: TRBD1
CDR3 DNA: TGTGCCAGCAGTTTATCCCCGAGGGGGACAGGAGCCTACGAGCAGTACTTC
CDR3 protein: CASSLSPRGTGAYEQYF

J gene: TRBJ2-7
V gene: TRBV7-9
clone size: once
D gene: TRBD2
CDR3 DNA: TGTGCCAGCAGCAATGGACTAGCGGGAACCTACGAGCAGTACTTC
CDR3 protein: CASSNGLAGTYEQYF

J gene: TRBJ1-1
V gene: TRBV6-5
clone size: .
D gene: .
CDR3 DNA: TGTGCCAGCAGTTACAAGGGGCGAAACACTGAAGCTTTCTTT
CDR3 protein: CASSYKGRNTEAFF

J gene: TRBJ2-3
V gene: TRBV4-3
clone size: .
D gene: .
CDR3 DNA: TGCGCCAGCAGCCAAGCACCGGGGGCGGGAGCAGGGGATACGCAGTATTTT
CDR3 protein: CASSQAPGAGAGDTQYF

J gene: TRBJ2-1
V gene: TRBV28
clone size: .
D gene: .
CDR3 DNA: TGTGCCAGCAGTTTCCTCGGGAGTAAGTACAATGAGCAGTTCTTC
CDR3 protein: CASSFLGSKYNEQFF

J gene: TRBJ1-5
V gene: TRBV15
clone size: .
D gene: TRBD1
CDR3 DNA: TGTGCCACCAGCAGAGAGGGGACAGGTCTGAACAATCAGCCCCAGCATTTT
CDR3 protein: CATSREGTGLNNQPQHF

J gene: TRBJ2-7
V gene: TRBV7-9
clone size: .
D gene: .
CDR3 DNA: TGTGCCAGCAGCTTTCCCCACGGGAGTCCGAGCGAGCAGTACTTC
CDR3 protein: CASSFPHGSPSEQYF

J gene: TRBJ2-5
V gene: TRBV2
clone size: .
D gene: .
CDR3 DNA: TGTGCCAGCAGCACAGGGCGCCAAGAGACCCAGTACTTC
CDR3 protein: CASSTGRQETQYF

J gene: TRBJ2-5
V gene: TRBV2
clone size: .
D gene: TRBD2
CDR3 DNA: TGTGCCAGCAGCCCCCGGACTAGCGCCCAAGAGACCCAGTACTTC
CDR3 protein: CASSPRTSAQETQYF

J gene: TRBJ2-7
V gene: TRBV5-1
clone size: few
D gene: TRBD2
CDR3 DNA: TGCGCCAGCAGCTTGGTAGCGGGGGCTGGCGAGCAGTACTTC
CDR3 protein: CASSLVAGAGEQYF

J gene: TRBJ2-7
V gene: TRBV2
clone size: .
D gene: TRBD2
CDR3 DNA: TGTGCCAGCAGGGGACTAGCGGGAGGGCCCTCGCTGAACGAGCAGTACTTC
CDR3 protein: CASRGLAGGPSLNEQYF

J gene: TRBJ2-1
V gene: TRBV6-5
clone size: .
D gene: .
CDR3 DNA: TGTGCCAGCAGTCCCGGGACTGCCAGCCAAAATGAGCAGTTCTTC
CDR3 protein: CASSPGTASQNEQFF

J gene: TRBJ2-3
V gene: TRBV7-7
clone size: .
D gene: TRBD2
CDR3 DNA: TGTGCTAGCAGCTTGGGGATAGGGACTAGCGGGACTAGCACAGATACGCAGTATTTT
CDR3 protein: CASSLGIGTSGTSTDTQYF

J gene: TRBJ1-1
V gene: TRBV2
clone size: .
D gene: TRBD1
CDR3 DNA: TGTGCCAGCAGTGTACAGGGGGGGGGCACTGAAGCTTTCTTT
CDR3 protein: CASSVQGGGTEAFF

J gene: TRBJ2-1
V gene: TRBV7-2
clone size: .
D gene: TRBD2
CDR3 DNA: TGTGCCAGCAGCTTAGCAGCGGGAGGGCCCCTTTATGAGCAGTTCTTC
CDR3 protein: CASSLAAGGPLYEQFF

J gene: TRBJ2-7
V gene: TRBV2
clone size: .
D gene: TRBD2
CDR3 DNA: TGTGCCAGCAGCTGGACTAGCGGGCCATCCTACGAGCAGTACTTC
CDR3 protein: CASSWTSGPSYEQYF

J gene: TRBJ1-6
V gene: TRBV9
clone size: .
D gene: .
CDR3 DNA: TGTGCCAGCAGCGTAGAACCCGAAACGGGTTCACCCCTCCACTTT
CDR3 protein: CASSVEPETGSPLHF

J gene: TRBJ2-7
V gene: TRBV18
clone size: .
D gene: .
CDR3 DNA: TGTGCCAGCTCACTTTCAGGGGGGAAAGACGAGCAGTACTTC
CDR3 protein: CASSLSGGKDEQYF

J gene: TRBJ1-3
V gene: TRBV12-3/TRBV12-4
clone size: .
D gene: .
CDR3 DNA: TGTGCCAGCACCGGGGGGATAGGAAACACCATATATTTT
CDR3 protein: CASTGGIGNTIYF

J gene: TRBJ2-3
V gene: TRBV23-1
clone size: .
D gene: TRBD2
CDR3 DNA: TGCGCCAGCAGTCAATCGAGGCACGCTAGCGGGAGTCGGGACACAGATACGCAGTATTTT
CDR3 protein: CASSQSRHASGSRDTDTQYF

J gene: TRBJ2-1
V gene: TRBV6-5
clone size: .
D gene: .
CDR3 DNA: TGTGCCAGCAGTTACTCGACTCTCAATGAGCAGTTCTTC
CDR3 protein: CASSYSTLNEQFF

J gene: TRBJ2-7
V gene: TRBV10-3
clone size: .
D gene: TRBD2
CDR3 DNA: TGTGCCATCAGTGTGGGGTTTTGGGCGGGAGACTGGGTAACCTCCTACGAGCAGTACTTC
CDR3 protein: CAISVGFWAGDWVTSYEQYF

J gene: TRBJ2-7
V gene: TRBV19
clone size: .
D gene: TRBD2
CDR3 DNA: TGTGCCAGTAGTTGGGGTCTAGCGGGGGCCCTATTCTCCTACGAGCAGTACTTC
CDR3 protein: CASSWGLAGALFSYEQYF

J gene: TRBJ2-7
V gene: TRBV5-4
clone size: .
D gene: .
CDR3 DNA: TGTGCCAGCAGCTCCCGGGACTCGCCCTACGAGCAGTACTTC
CDR3 protein: CASSSRDSPYEQYF

J gene: TRBJ1-2
V gene: TRBV6-5
clone size: few
D gene: TRBD1
CDR3 DNA: TGTGCCAGCAGTTACTCCGTACAGGGGGGTGGTGGCTACACCTTC
CDR3 protein: CASSYSVQGGGGYTF

J gene: TRBJ2-2
V gene: TRBV5-6
clone size: once
D gene: .
CDR3 DNA: TGTGCCAGCAGCTTGGGACGGCAGGGTAGATGGACCGGGGAGCTGTTTTTT
CDR3 protein: CASSLGRQGRWTGELFF

J gene: TRBJ2-2
V gene: TRBV5-1
clone size: .
D gene: TRBD1
CDR3 DNA: TGCGCCAGCAGCCCCAGGGGGCACACCGGGGAGCTGTTTTTT
CDR3 protein: CASSPRGHTGELFF